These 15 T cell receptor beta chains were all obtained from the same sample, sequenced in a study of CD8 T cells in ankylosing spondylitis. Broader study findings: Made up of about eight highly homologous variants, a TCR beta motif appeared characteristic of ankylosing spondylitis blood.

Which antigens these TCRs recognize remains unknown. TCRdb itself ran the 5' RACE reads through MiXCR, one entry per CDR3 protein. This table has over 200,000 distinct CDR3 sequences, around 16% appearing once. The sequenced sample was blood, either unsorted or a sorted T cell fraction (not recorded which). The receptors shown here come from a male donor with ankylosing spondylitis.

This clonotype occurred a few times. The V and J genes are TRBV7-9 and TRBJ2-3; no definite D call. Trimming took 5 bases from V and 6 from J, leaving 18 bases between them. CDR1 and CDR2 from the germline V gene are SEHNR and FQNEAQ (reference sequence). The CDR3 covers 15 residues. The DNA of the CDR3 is TGTGCCAGCAGCCAAGCTACGGGCGGAAGCGATACGCAGTATTTT. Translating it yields CASSQATGGSDTQYF.

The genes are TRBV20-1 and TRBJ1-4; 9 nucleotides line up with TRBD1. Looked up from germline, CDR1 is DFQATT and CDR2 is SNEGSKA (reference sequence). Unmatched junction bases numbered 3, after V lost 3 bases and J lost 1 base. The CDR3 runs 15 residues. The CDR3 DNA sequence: TGCAGTGCTAGGGCGACAGGGGGAACTAATGAAAAACTGTTTTTT. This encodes CSARATGGTNEKLFF.

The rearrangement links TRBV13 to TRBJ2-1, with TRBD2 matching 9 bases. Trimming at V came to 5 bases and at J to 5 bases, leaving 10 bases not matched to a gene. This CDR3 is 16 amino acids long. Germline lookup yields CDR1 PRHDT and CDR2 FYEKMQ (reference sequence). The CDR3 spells CASSLPAERGDNEQFF. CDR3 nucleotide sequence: TGTGCCAGCAGCCTCCCGGCGGAGCGGGGGGACAATGAGCAGTTCTTC.

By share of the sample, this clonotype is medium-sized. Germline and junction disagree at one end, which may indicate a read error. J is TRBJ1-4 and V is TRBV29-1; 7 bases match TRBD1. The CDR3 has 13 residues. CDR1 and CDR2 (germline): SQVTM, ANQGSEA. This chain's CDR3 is CSAVQGINEKLFF. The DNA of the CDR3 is TGCAGCGCCGTACAGGGGATTAATGAGAAACTGTTTTTT.

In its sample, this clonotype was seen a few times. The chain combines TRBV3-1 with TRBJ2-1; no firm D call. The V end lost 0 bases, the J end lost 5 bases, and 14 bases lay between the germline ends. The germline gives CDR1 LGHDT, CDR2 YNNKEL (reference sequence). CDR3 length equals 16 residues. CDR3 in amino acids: CASSQDLETPDNEQFF. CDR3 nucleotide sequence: TGTGCCAGCAGCCAAGATCTGGAAACCCCAGACAATGAGCAGTTCTTC.

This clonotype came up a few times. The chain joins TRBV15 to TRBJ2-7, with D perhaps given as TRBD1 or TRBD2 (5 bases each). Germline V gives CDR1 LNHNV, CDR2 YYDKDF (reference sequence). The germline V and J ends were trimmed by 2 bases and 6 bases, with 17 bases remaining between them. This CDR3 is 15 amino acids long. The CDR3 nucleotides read TGTGCCACCAGCAGATCTGGGACGGACGGTGGCGAGCAGTACTTC. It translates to CATSRSGTDGGEQYF.

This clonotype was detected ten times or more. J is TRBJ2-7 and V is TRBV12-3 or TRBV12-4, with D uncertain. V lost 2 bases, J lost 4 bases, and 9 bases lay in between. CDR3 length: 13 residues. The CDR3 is CASSLSPAYEQYF. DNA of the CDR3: TGTGCCAGCAGTTTAAGTCCAGCGTACGAGCAGTACTTC.

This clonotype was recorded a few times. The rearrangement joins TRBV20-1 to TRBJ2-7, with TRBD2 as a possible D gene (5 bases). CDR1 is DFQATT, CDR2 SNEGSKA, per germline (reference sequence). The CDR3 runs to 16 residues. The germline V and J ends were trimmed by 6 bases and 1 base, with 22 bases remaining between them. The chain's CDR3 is CSAERPDYPRSYEQYF. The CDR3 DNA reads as TGCAGTGCGGAGAGGCCCGACTATCCAAGGTCCTACGAGCAGTACTTC.

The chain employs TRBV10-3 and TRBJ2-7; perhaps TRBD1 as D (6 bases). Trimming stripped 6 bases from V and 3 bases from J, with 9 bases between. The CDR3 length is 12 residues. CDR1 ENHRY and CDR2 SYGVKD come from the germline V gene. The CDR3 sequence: CAISDRNYEQYF. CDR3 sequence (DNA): TGTGCCATCAGCGACAGGAACTACGAGCAGTACTTC.

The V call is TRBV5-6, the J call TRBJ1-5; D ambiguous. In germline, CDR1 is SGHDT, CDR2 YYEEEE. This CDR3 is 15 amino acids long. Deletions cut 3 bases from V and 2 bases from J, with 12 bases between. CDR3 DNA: TGTGCCAGCAGCTCGATGACTAGGGGCAATCAGCCCCAGCATTTT. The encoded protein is CASSSMTRGNQPQHF.

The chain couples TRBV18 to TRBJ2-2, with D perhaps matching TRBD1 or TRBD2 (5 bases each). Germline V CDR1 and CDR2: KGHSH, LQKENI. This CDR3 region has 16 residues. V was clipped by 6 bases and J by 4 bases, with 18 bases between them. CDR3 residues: CASSLRRDLFTGELFF. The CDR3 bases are TGTGCCAGCTCCCTAAGAAGGGACCTCTTCACCGGGGAGCTGTTTTTT. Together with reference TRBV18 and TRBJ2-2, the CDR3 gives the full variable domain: NAGVMQNPRHLVRRRGQEARLRCSPMKGHSHVYWYRQLPEEGLKFMVYLQKENIIDESGMPKERFSAEFPKEGPSILRIQQVVRGDSAAYFCASSLRRDLFTGELFFGEGSRLTVL.

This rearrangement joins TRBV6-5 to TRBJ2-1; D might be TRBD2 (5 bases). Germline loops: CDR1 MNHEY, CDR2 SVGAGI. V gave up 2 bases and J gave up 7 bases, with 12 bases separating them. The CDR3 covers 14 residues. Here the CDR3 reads CASSYEGRINEQFF. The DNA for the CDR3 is TGTGCCAGCAGTTACGAGGGAAGAATTAATGAGCAGTTCTTC.

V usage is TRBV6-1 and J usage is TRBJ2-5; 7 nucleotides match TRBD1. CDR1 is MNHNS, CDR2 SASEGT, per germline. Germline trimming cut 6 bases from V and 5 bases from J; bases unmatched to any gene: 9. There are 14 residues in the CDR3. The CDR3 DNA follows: TGTGCCAGCAGCCAACAGGGGCGATGGGAGACCCAGTACTTC. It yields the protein CASSQQGRWETQYF.

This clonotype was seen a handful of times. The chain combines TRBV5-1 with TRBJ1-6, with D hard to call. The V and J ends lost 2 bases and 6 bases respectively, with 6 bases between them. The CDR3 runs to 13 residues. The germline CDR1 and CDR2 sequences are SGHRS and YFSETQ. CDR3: CASSFEGNSPLHF. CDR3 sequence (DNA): TGCGCCAGCAGCTTCGAGGGTAATTCACCCCTCCACTTT.

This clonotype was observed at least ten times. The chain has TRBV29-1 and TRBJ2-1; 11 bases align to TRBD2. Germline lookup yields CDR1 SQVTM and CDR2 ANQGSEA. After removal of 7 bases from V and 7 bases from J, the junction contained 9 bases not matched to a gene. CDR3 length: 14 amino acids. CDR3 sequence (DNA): TGCAGCGCAGACGGTAGCGGGAGGGCGAATGAGCAGTTCTTC. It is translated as CSADGSGRANEQFF.